A selection of T cell receptor beta chains follows, all from one sample in a study of T cells in Graves' hyperthyroidism and ophthalmopathy. TCRdb recomputed calls from the multiplex PCR reads with MiXCR, one row per CDR3 protein. The sample has under 650,000 distinct CDR3 sequences, roughly 17% seen once. Sequenced material: blood. The receptor source for this set is a woman in her thirties with Graves' hyperthyroidism. The CDR3 runs from the conserved cysteine through the conserved F or W. The order of the fields is J gene, D gene, V gene, clone size, CDR3 DNA, CDR3 protein. D genes are given only for firm matches. The listing skips clone size in some rows; elsewhere it reads once, few, many or a size class.

j_gene: TRBJ2-3; d_gene: .; v_gene: TRBV7-8; abundance: many; CDR3nt: TGTGCCAGCAGCATGGACAGTTACACAGATACGCAGTATTTT; CDR3aa: CASSMDSYTDTQYF
j_gene: TRBJ1-1; d_gene: .; v_gene: TRBV27; abundance: .; CDR3nt: TGTGCCAGCAGTTCCCGTTGGGAGGGGAACACTGAAGCTTTCTTT; CDR3aa: CASSSRWEGNTEAFF
j_gene: TRBJ1-5; d_gene: TRBD1; v_gene: TRBV20-1; abundance: many; CDR3nt: TGCAGTGCTAGAGAGCAGGGACAGGGGGCAACTCGGGGGAATCAGCCCCAGCATTTT; CDR3aa: CSAREQGQGATRGNQPQHF
j_gene: TRBJ2-7; d_gene: .; v_gene: TRBV6-5; abundance: .; CDR3nt: TGTGCCAGCAGTTTCTCAGAACTCGAGCAGTACTTC; CDR3aa: CASSFSELEQYF
j_gene: TRBJ1-1; d_gene: .; v_gene: TRBV5-6; abundance: few; CDR3nt: TGTGCCAGCAGCTTGGGAGGTAAATGGTTCTTT; CDR3aa: CASSLGGKWFF
j_gene: TRBJ2-3; d_gene: TRBD2; v_gene: TRBV9; abundance: .; CDR3nt: TGTGCCAGCAGCGTGGGGACTAGCCCCGGGGATACGCAGTATTTT; CDR3aa: CASSVGTSPGDTQYF
j_gene: TRBJ2-2; d_gene: TRBD2; v_gene: TRBV11-2; abundance: many; CDR3nt: TGTGCCAGCAGCTTAGGTCGACTAGCGGGAGCCATGAACACCGGGGAGCTGTTTTTT; CDR3aa: CASSLGRLAGAMNTGELFF
j_gene: TRBJ1-4; d_gene: .; v_gene: TRBV18; abundance: few; CDR3nt: TGTGCCAGCTCACCACGGATTAATGAAAAACTGTTTTTT; CDR3aa: CASSPRINEKLFF
j_gene: TRBJ2-1; d_gene: .; v_gene: TRBV25-1; abundance: many; CDR3nt: TGTGCCAGCAGTGAACGGGCTCACGGACGGAATGAGCAGTTCTTC; CDR3aa: CASSERAHGRNEQFF
j_gene: TRBJ2-2; d_gene: .; v_gene: TRBV7-8; abundance: few; CDR3nt: TGTGCCAGCAGCGTCACTCGTGGAGTTGGAGGGGAGCTGTTTTTT; CDR3aa: CASSVTRGVGGELFF
j_gene: TRBJ2-7; d_gene: .; v_gene: TRBV7-8; abundance: many; CDR3nt: TGTGCCAGCAGCTGGGGAGGGGGGCCGTACGAGCAGTACTTC; CDR3aa: CASSWGGGPYEQYF
j_gene: TRBJ2-1; d_gene: TRBD2; v_gene: TRBV20-1; abundance: many; CDR3nt: TGCAGTGCTAGCAGCGGGAACTACAATGAGCAGTTCTTC; CDR3aa: CSASSGNYNEQFF
j_gene: TRBJ2-1; d_gene: TRBD2; v_gene: TRBV12-3/TRBV12-4; abundance: many; CDR3nt: TGTGCCAGCAGACCGGGACTAGCAGATTACAATGAGCAGTTCTTC; CDR3aa: CASRPGLADYNEQFF
j_gene: TRBJ2-1; d_gene: .; v_gene: TRBV5-6; abundance: .; CDR3nt: TGTGCCAGCAGCTTGGCCGGTGCTGAGCAGTTCTTC; CDR3aa: CASSLAGAEQFF
j_gene: TRBJ2-1; d_gene: TRBD2; v_gene: TRBV19; abundance: few; CDR3nt: TGTGCCACCGCGGGAGATTCGTACAATGAGCAGTTCTTC; CDR3aa: CATAGDSYNEQFF
j_gene: TRBJ2-3; d_gene: TRBD2; v_gene: TRBV30; abundance: many; CDR3nt: TGTGCCTGGAACCCAGCGGGATACAGCACAGATACGCAGTATTTT; CDR3aa: CAWNPAGYSTDTQYF
j_gene: TRBJ2-1; d_gene: .; v_gene: TRBV18; abundance: .; CDR3nt: TGTGCCAGCTCCCCTCCTAGCGTCAATGAGCAGTTCTTC; CDR3aa: CASSPPSVNEQFF
j_gene: TRBJ2-3; d_gene: .; v_gene: TRBV20-1; abundance: many; CDR3nt: TGCAGTGCTGCGAAGGTGGATACGCAGTATTTT; CDR3aa: CSAAKVDTQYF
j_gene: TRBJ2-3; d_gene: TRBD2; v_gene: TRBV11-2; abundance: few; CDR3nt: TGTGCCAGCAGCAAACCGGGACTAGCGGGTACTGCTGATACGCAGTATTTT; CDR3aa: CASSKPGLAGTADTQYF
j_gene: TRBJ2-3; d_gene: TRBD2; v_gene: TRBV14; abundance: many; CDR3nt: TGTGCCAGCAGCCGTCTAGCGGGTGTCACAGATACGCAGTATTTT; CDR3aa: CASSRLAGVTDTQYF
j_gene: TRBJ2-1; d_gene: .; v_gene: TRBV20-1; abundance: .; CDR3nt: TGCAGTGCTAGAGGGGGTTACGCGGGCAACAATGAGCAGTTCTTC; CDR3aa: CSARGGYAGNNEQFF
j_gene: TRBJ2-5; d_gene: .; v_gene: TRBV11-3; abundance: many; CDR3nt: TGTGCCAGCAGCTTAGAGCATGAGACCCAGTACTTC; CDR3aa: CASSLEHETQYF
j_gene: TRBJ2-7; d_gene: .; v_gene: TRBV12-3/TRBV12-4; abundance: .; CDR3nt: TGTGCCAGCAGTCCGAAAGGGAGCTACGAGCAGTACTTC; CDR3aa: CASSPKGSYEQYF
j_gene: TRBJ2-1; d_gene: .; v_gene: TRBV12-3/TRBV12-4; abundance: many; CDR3nt: TGTGCCAGCAGACGTTCCCCTACGGGACCCGCGTGGAATGAGCAGTTCTTC; CDR3aa: CASRRSPTGPAWNEQFF
j_gene: TRBJ2-2; d_gene: TRBD2; v_gene: TRBV11-3; abundance: many; CDR3nt: TGTGCCAGCCGTAGCGGGGGCGGGGAGCTGTTTTTT; CDR3aa: CASRSGGGELFF
j_gene: TRBJ2-1; d_gene: .; v_gene: TRBV29-1; abundance: few; CDR3nt: TGCAGCTCACCGGACCCGGGGGATGAGCAGTTCTTC; CDR3aa: CSSPDPGDEQFF
j_gene: TRBJ2-1; d_gene: .; v_gene: TRBV29-1; abundance: many; CDR3nt: TGCAGCGCTTGGTCCCCGGGGTCCGGGGACAATGAGCAGTTCTTC; CDR3aa: CSAWSPGSGDNEQFF
j_gene: TRBJ2-1; d_gene: .; v_gene: TRBV2; abundance: many; CDR3nt: TGTGCCAGCAGTGGGACTCGGGGGTCCTACAATGAGCAGTTCTTC; CDR3aa: CASSGTRGSYNEQFF
j_gene: TRBJ2-3; d_gene: .; v_gene: TRBV19; abundance: few; CDR3nt: TGTGCCAGTAGTAATACAGGAAAGTGGCCAGATACGCAGTATTTT; CDR3aa: CASSNTGKWPDTQYF
j_gene: TRBJ1-6; d_gene: TRBD1; v_gene: TRBV7-2; abundance: .; CDR3nt: TGTGCCAGCAGCTTAAGGACAGGGGGCGCGAATTCACCCCTCCACTTT; CDR3aa: CASSLRTGGANSPLHF
j_gene: TRBJ1-5; d_gene: .; v_gene: TRBV28; abundance: few; CDR3nt: TGTGCCAGTTTAGAACAGGGACCAAGCAATCAGCCCCAGCATTTT; CDR3aa: CASLEQGPSNQPQHF
j_gene: TRBJ2-7; d_gene: .; v_gene: TRBV12-3/TRBV12-4; abundance: many; CDR3nt: TGTGCCAGCAGTTTTAACCCCCTGCCCCCTGGTTACGAGCAGTACTTC; CDR3aa: CASSFNPLPPGYEQYF
j_gene: TRBJ2-3; d_gene: .; v_gene: TRBV7-7; abundance: many; CDR3nt: TGTGCTAGCAGCGCCCGAAAAACAGGTAGCACAGATACGCAGTATTTT; CDR3aa: CASSARKTGSTDTQYF
j_gene: TRBJ2-5; d_gene: .; v_gene: TRBV20-1; abundance: many; CDR3nt: TGCAGTGCTACGTCGGGGCTGTACCAAGAGACCCAGTACTTC; CDR3aa: CSATSGLYQETQYF
j_gene: TRBJ2-5; d_gene: TRBD2; v_gene: TRBV6-1; abundance: many; CDR3nt: TGTGCCAGCAGTGAGGGACTAGCGGGAGTCGAGGAGACCCAGTACTTC; CDR3aa: CASSEGLAGVEETQYF
j_gene: TRBJ2-7; d_gene: .; v_gene: TRBV20-1; abundance: many; CDR3nt: TGCAGTGCTAGAGATCCCCGGGAGAGCTCCTACGAGCAGTACTTC; CDR3aa: CSARDPRESSYEQYF
j_gene: TRBJ2-3; d_gene: .; v_gene: TRBV2; abundance: many; CDR3nt: TGTGCCAGCAGAGTTAGAGTGGAGGAGGCAGATACGCAGTATTTT; CDR3aa: CASRVRVEEADTQYF
j_gene: TRBJ2-7; d_gene: .; v_gene: TRBV9; abundance: many; CDR3nt: TGTGCCAGCAGCGTAGAAGCGGCCAGCTACGAGCAGTACTTC; CDR3aa: CASSVEAASYEQYF
j_gene: TRBJ2-1; d_gene: .; v_gene: TRBV15; abundance: few; CDR3nt: TGTGCCACCAGCAGAGAGACGGGATCGCAGTTCTTC; CDR3aa: CATSRETGSQFF
j_gene: TRBJ2-3; d_gene: .; v_gene: TRBV12-3/TRBV12-4; abundance: many; CDR3nt: TGTGCCAGCACGAATTCGGGGTCCTCGGATACGCAGTATTTT; CDR3aa: CASTNSGSSDTQYF
j_gene: TRBJ2-5; d_gene: TRBD2; v_gene: TRBV29-1; abundance: .; CDR3nt: TGCACCGCGGCCTCTAGCGGGATGCTCAGGACCCAGTACTTC; CDR3aa: CTAASSGMLRTQYF
j_gene: TRBJ1-2; d_gene: .; v_gene: TRBV5-1; abundance: many; CDR3nt: TGCGCCAGCAGCTTGGCCGGGAACTTGGGCTACACCTTC; CDR3aa: CASSLAGNLGYTF
j_gene: TRBJ2-2; d_gene: .; v_gene: TRBV6-5; abundance: .; CDR3nt: TGTGCCAGCAGTTACGGTTGGGGGGGGGAGCTGTTTTTT; CDR3aa: CASSYGWGGELFF
j_gene: TRBJ2-3; d_gene: TRBD2; v_gene: TRBV5-8; abundance: .; CDR3nt: TGTGCCAGCAGCCCCGACGGGACTAGCCATAGCACAGATACGCAGTATTTT; CDR3aa: CASSPDGTSHSTDTQYF